The present entry profiles one TCR beta chain with its context. As yet, its antigen is unknown. This sample was included in a study of persistence of HIV-infected CD4 T cells. Broader study findings: CMV- and Gag-responding cells had lower TCRbeta richness than CD3/CD28-responding cells.

The CDR3 extends over 13 amino acids. V lost 4 bases and J lost 0, with 7 bases in between. Per the germline V gene, CDR1 is ENHRY and CDR2 is SYGVKD. The libraries were made with immunoSEQ version 4 in survey mode. The method was immunoSEQ multiplex PCR; TCRdb's version includes in-frame clones alone and lacks a portion of them. The sample includes tens of thousands of clones, more than 70% of them seen just once. An overlapping HIV-1 Gag peptide pool stimulated these cells at about 1 ug/peptide/mL. CD40L-negative CD69-negative CD45RO-high memory CD4+ T cells were sorted as populations depleted of antigen-responding cells.

This receptor was taken from an adult man with HIV who was CMV-seropositive. The source material was CD4+ T cells sorted from PBMCs after approximately 19-hour stimulation, sampled from a patient who received antiretroviral therapy. This chain connects TRBV10-3 to TRBJ2-7; possibly TRBD2 for D (6 bases). The CDR3 sequence is CAISGDFSYEQYF. The CDR3 DNA sequence: TGTGCCATCAGTGGGGACTTCTCCTACGAGCAGTACTTC.